Listed below are T cell receptor beta chains from one sample, sequenced in a study of T cell responses to AZD1222 COVID-19 vaccine. Only in-frame clones appear in the TCRdb table, and some are missing; sequencing was by immunoSEQ multiplex PCR. The sample consists of more than 80,000 clones, around 85% of them appearing once. The sequences come from peripheral blood, collected 28 days after the second AZD1222 dose. These receptors were collected from an adult who received the AZD1222 COVID-19 vaccine. The CDR3 runs from the conserved cysteine through the conserved F or W. Fields, in order: CDR3 protein, CDR3 DNA, J gene, clone size, D gene, V gene. A D gene is named only where the DNA matches it firmly. Only some rows state a clone size, as once, few, many or a class for expanded clones.

CASSNYGPGEKLFF TGTGCCAGCTCAAATTACGGGCCTGGGGAAAAACTGTTTTTT TRBJ1-4 once - TRBV18
CASTFSAGLTGELFF TGTGCCAGCACCTTTTCCGCGGGTCTCACCGGGGAGCTGTTTTTT TRBJ2-2 - - TRBV28
CASNPTGSYEQYF TGTGCCAGCAACCCGACAGGTTCCTACGAGCAGTACTTC TRBJ2-7 - - TRBV6-5
CASSLGNEQFF TGTGCCAGCAGCTTAGGGAATGAGCAGTTCTTC TRBJ2-1 - - TRBV7-9
CASSLAANTGELFF TGTGCCAGCAGCCTAGCGGCGAACACCGGGGAGCTGTTTTTT TRBJ2-2 - TRBD2 TRBV6-2/TRBV6-3
CASSVGDRGDQPQHF TGTGCCAGCAGCGTAGGGGACAGGGGAGATCAGCCCCAGCATTTT TRBJ1-5 - TRBD1 TRBV9
CATSDPPHVEQYF TGTGCCACCAGTGATCCTCCCCACGTCGAGCAGTACTTC TRBJ2-7 - - TRBV24-1
CASSLRGTSGRTGELFF TGCGCCAGCAGCTTGAGAGGTACTAGCGGGAGAACCGGGGAGCTGTTTTTT TRBJ2-2 - TRBD2 TRBV5-1
CASSFFSRGNEQFF TGTGCCAGCAGTTTTTTTTCGCGGGGGAATGAGCAGTTCTTC TRBJ2-1 - TRBD2 TRBV27
CASSLYQEGELFF TGTGCCAGCAGCTTATATCAGGAGGGGGAGCTGTTTTTT TRBJ2-2 - - TRBV7-3
CASASLAGSNQPQHF TGTGCCAGCGCCTCCCTCGCAGGGTCCAATCAGCCCCAGCATTTT TRBJ1-5 - - TRBV7-2
CASSQDHTAAVGSGNTIYF TGCGCCAGCAGCCAAGATCACACGGCGGCAGTAGGCTCTGGAAACACCATATATTTT TRBJ1-3 - - TRBV4-3
CASSFTEGRNEQFF TGTGCCAGCAGCTTCACGGAGGGTCGGAATGAGCAGTTCTTC TRBJ2-1 - - TRBV7-8
CASSLSGTGHTEAFF TGTGCCAGCAGTCTCTCCGGGACAGGGCACACTGAAGCTTTCTTT TRBJ1-1 once TRBD1 TRBV27
CASSQDRGMNTEAFF TGTGCCAGCAGCCAAGATAGGGGTATGAACACTGAAGCTTTCTTT TRBJ1-1 - - TRBV14
CASSHRATAQNEKLFF TGTGCCAGCAGCCATAGGGCGACAGCTCAAAATGAAAAACTGTTTTTT TRBJ1-4 - - TRBV4-2
CASSQSGAGNTIYF TGTGCCAGCAGCCAATCAGGGGCCGGAAACACCATATATTTT TRBJ1-3 - - TRBV3-1/TRBV3-2
CASSLAAGNYGYTF TGTGCCAGCAGCTTGGCCGCAGGGAACTATGGCTACACCTTC TRBJ1-2 - - TRBV5-5
CASSLVGRGTEAFF TGTGCCAGCAGTTTGGTAGGCCGCGGAACTGAAGCTTTCTTT TRBJ1-1 once - TRBV28
CASSYPMNTEAFF TGTGCCAGCAGTTACCCAATGAACACTGAAGCTTTCTTT TRBJ1-1 - - TRBV6-2/TRBV6-3
CASSYPGYGYTF TGTGCCAGCAGTTACCCGGGCTATGGCTACACCTTC TRBJ1-2 - - TRBV6-5
CATSSPDRAGNTIYF TGTGCCACCAGCAGCCCGGACAGAGCTGGAAACACCATATATTTT TRBJ1-3 - - TRBV15
CASSAGPPSTDTQYF TGTGCCAGCAGCGCGGGACCCCCGAGCACAGATACGCAGTATTTT TRBJ2-3 - - TRBV2
CASSNGGTGNTIYF TGTGCCAGCAGCAACGGGGGGACTGGAAACACCATATATTTT TRBJ1-3 once - TRBV6-5
CASTDGSFYNSPLHF TGTGCCAGCACGGACGGATCTTTCTATAATTCACCCCTCCACTTT TRBJ1-6 - - TRBV27
CASSEGNIKIYGYTF TGTGCCAGCAGTGAAGGGAATATAAAAATCTATGGCTACACCTTC TRBJ1-2 - - TRBV2
CASRPGAFYEQYF TGTGCCAGCAGGCCAGGGGCATTCTACGAGCAGTACTTC TRBJ2-7 - - TRBV2
CASSPLGQGFEKLFF TGTGCCAGCTCACCACTGGGACAGGGTTTTGAAAAACTGTTTTTT TRBJ1-4 - TRBD1 TRBV18
CSALLGELFF TGCAGCGCCCTTCTGGGGGAGCTGTTTTTT TRBJ2-2 - - TRBV29-1
CASSPLGGMNTEAFF TGTGCCAGCAGCCCGTTAGGGGGAATGAACACTGAAGCTTTCTTT TRBJ1-1 - - TRBV14
CASSAAAGKTYEQYF TGTGCCAGCAGTGCGGCAGCGGGCAAAACCTACGAGCAGTACTTC TRBJ2-7 few - TRBV28
CASSNHRRMRNTEAFF TGTGCCAGCAGCAATCACCGACGCATGAGGAACACTGAAGCTTTCTTT TRBJ1-1 once - TRBV21-1
CASSIAEGLGETQYF TGTGCCAGTAGTATTGCGGAGGGTTTAGGGGAGACCCAGTACTTC TRBJ2-5 - - TRBV19